This paragraph covers one TCR beta chain sequence. As yet, its antigen is unknown. Researchers built TCR beta libraries using quantitative 5'-RACE with molecular barcodes. TCRdb re-called the 5' RACE reads with MiXCR, one entry per CDR3 protein. Of around 770,000 distinct CDR3 sequences listed, under 20% are singletons. CDR3 length equals 16 residues. The germline V and J ends were trimmed by 3 bases and 6 bases, with 17 bases remaining between them. Germline V gene sequence: CDR1 SGHTA, CDR2 FQGNSA. These data come from a study of CD8 T cells in ankylosing spondylitis. General study results and limits: Disease-associated clonotypes exhibited CD8+ identity and were relatively infrequent in peripheral blood. Blood of patients with ankylosing spondylitis appeared to be characterized by a TCR beta motif of eight highly homologous variants. Matched ankylosing spondylitis synovial fluid reportedly showed significant enrichment of disease-linked clones.

What was sequenced was blood, either unsorted or a sorted T cell fraction (not recorded which). The clonotype comes from a male donor with ankylosing spondylitis. The chain carries TRBV7-2 and TRBJ2-2; possible D gene TRBD2, 6 bases. The CDR3 here is CASSFWGEIGSGELFF. CDR3 DNA sequence: TGTGCCAGCAGCTTCTGGGGGGAGATTGGCTCCGGGGAGCTGTTTTTT.